The rows below give T cell receptor beta chains drawn from one sample of a study of T cell repertoires in cytomegalovirus infection. TCRdb re-analysed the reads in MiXCR, keeping a single row per CDR3 protein. The table lists about 830,000 distinct CDR3 sequences, 32% of them singletons. No antigen has been assigned to these receptors. The input for sequencing was cultured CD8+ T cells from PBMCs, taken from culture after CMV antigen stimulation. All receptors derive from a human donor in good health (CMV status not recorded). Some clones in this sample may be carry-over from other donors' samples. Both conserved end residues are part of each CDR3. A D gene is named only where the DNA matches it firmly. A clone size is listed for some rows: how often the clone was seen (once, few, many), or a class if it is expanded.

clone_size: few
v_call: TRBV7-8
d_call: .
j_call: TRBJ1-4
cdr3_aa: CASSLSQGSNEKLFF
cdr3_nt: TGTGCCAGCAGCTTAAGCCAGGGTTCCAATGAAAAACTGTTTTTT

clone_size: .
v_call: TRBV6-5
d_call: .
j_call: TRBJ2-3
cdr3_aa: CASSEEEGWTLSTDTQYF
cdr3_nt: TGTGCCAGCAGTGAAGAAGAGGGGTGGACTCTTAGCACAGATACGCAGTATTTT

clone_size: few
v_call: TRBV7-9
d_call: .
j_call: TRBJ1-4
cdr3_aa: CASSPSKSGHEKLFF
cdr3_nt: TGTGCCAGCAGCCCCAGCAAATCGGGCCATGAAAAACTGTTTTTT

clone_size: .
v_call: TRBV29-1
d_call: .
j_call: TRBJ2-1
cdr3_aa: CSVGGGGATFSYNEQFF
cdr3_nt: TGCAGCGTTGGGGGGGGCGGGGCGACCTTCTCCTACAATGAGCAGTTCTTC

clone_size: few
v_call: TRBV27
d_call: .
j_call: TRBJ1-3
cdr3_aa: CASSLSGDVGNTIYF
cdr3_nt: TGTGCCAGCAGTTTAAGCGGAGATGTGGGAAACACCATATATTTT

clone_size: .
v_call: TRBV7-9
d_call: .
j_call: TRBJ2-2
cdr3_aa: CASTFNGELFF
cdr3_nt: TGTGCCAGCACCTTCAACGGGGAGCTGTTTTTT

clone_size: .
v_call: TRBV24-1
d_call: .
j_call: TRBJ1-5
cdr3_aa: CATRGGRNQPQHF
cdr3_nt: TGTGCCACCCGCGGGGGCCGCAATCAGCCCCAGCATTTT

clone_size: .
v_call: TRBV20-1
d_call: .
j_call: TRBJ2-5
cdr3_aa: CSARVWDRGPVAQYF
cdr3_nt: TGCAGTGCTAGAGTATGGGACCGCGGACCAGTGGCCCAGTACTTC

clone_size: .
v_call: TRBV6-2/TRBV6-3
d_call: TRBD2
j_call: TRBJ2-3
cdr3_aa: CASSYGLAGGPEETDTLYF
cdr3_nt: TGTGCCAGCAGTTACGGTCTAGCGGGGGGGCCTGAGGAGACAGATACGCTGTATTTT

clone_size: many
v_call: TRBV7-8
d_call: .
j_call: TRBJ1-1
cdr3_aa: CASSLAGEGDTEAFF
cdr3_nt: TGTGCCAGCAGCTTAGCGGGGGAAGGGGACACTGAAGCTTTCTTT

clone_size: .
v_call: TRBV5-6
d_call: .
j_call: TRBJ1-5
cdr3_aa: CASSLSGFVSFNQPQHF
cdr3_nt: TGTGCCAGCAGCCTCAGTGGGTTCGTTTCTTTCAATCAGCCCCAGCATTTT

clone_size: few
v_call: TRBV12-3/TRBV12-4
d_call: TRBD2
j_call: TRBJ2-7
cdr3_aa: CASSFSGGYEQYF
cdr3_nt: TGTGCCAGCAGTTTCTCCGGGGGGTACGAGCAGTACTTC

clone_size: many
v_call: TRBV7-2
d_call: .
j_call: TRBJ1-2
cdr3_aa: CASRGALERNGYTF
cdr3_nt: TGTGCCAGCAGAGGGGCCCTAGAGAGGAATGGCTACACCTTC

clone_size: .
v_call: TRBV6-5
d_call: .
j_call: TRBJ2-7
cdr3_aa: CASSGDSTSSYEQYF
cdr3_nt: TGTGCCAGCAGTGGAGACAGCACAAGCTCCTACGAGCAGTACTTC

clone_size: .
v_call: TRBV10-3
d_call: .
j_call: TRBJ1-2
cdr3_aa: CAITGEGTGPYGYTF
cdr3_nt: TGTGCCATTACCGGCGAGGGTACGGGCCCCTATGGCTACACCTTC

clone_size: .
v_call: TRBV27
d_call: .
j_call: TRBJ2-1
cdr3_aa: CASSLRRGGSYNEQFF
cdr3_nt: TGTGCCAGCAGTTTAAGGCGGGGCGGGTCCTACAATGAGCAGTTCTTC